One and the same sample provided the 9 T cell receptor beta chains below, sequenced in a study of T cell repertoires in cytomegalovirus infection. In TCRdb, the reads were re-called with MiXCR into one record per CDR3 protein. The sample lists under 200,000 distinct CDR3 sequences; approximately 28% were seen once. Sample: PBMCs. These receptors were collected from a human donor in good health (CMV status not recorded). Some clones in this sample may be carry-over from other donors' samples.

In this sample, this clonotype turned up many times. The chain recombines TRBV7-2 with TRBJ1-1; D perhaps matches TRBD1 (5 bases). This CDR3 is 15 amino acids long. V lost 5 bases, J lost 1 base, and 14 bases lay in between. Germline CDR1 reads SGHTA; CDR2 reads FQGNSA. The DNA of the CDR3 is TGTGCCAGCAGCCAGAGGGGAGGAGAGAACACTGAAGCTTTCTTT. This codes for CASSQRGGENTEAFF.

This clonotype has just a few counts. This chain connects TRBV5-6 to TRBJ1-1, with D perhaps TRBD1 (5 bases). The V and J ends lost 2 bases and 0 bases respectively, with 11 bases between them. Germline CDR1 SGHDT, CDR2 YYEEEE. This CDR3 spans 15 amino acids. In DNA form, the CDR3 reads TGTGCCAGCAGCTTCATTAAGGGGATGAACACTGAAGCTTTCTTT. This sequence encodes CASSFIKGMNTEAFF.

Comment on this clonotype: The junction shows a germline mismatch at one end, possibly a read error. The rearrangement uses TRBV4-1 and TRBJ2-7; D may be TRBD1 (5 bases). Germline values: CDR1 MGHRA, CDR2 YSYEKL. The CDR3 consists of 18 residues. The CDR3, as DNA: TGCGCCAGCGCCCAAGAAAGGGGAAAACAGTTGAACTCCTACGGGCAGTACTTC. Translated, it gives CASAQERGKQLNSYGQYF.

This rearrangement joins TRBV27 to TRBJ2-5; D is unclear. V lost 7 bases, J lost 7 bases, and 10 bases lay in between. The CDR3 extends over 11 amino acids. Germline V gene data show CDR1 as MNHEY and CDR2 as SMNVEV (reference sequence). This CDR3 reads CASTLGSTQYF. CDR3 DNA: TGTGCCAGCACCCTCGGTTCGACCCAGTACTTC.

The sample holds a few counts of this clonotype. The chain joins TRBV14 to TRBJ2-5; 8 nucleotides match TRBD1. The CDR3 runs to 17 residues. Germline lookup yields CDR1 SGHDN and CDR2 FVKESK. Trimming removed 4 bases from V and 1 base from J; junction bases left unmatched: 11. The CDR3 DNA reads TGTGCCAGCAGCCCTTGGACAGGGTTTGGGGCCCAAGAGACCCAGTACTTC. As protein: CASSPWTGFGAQETQYF.

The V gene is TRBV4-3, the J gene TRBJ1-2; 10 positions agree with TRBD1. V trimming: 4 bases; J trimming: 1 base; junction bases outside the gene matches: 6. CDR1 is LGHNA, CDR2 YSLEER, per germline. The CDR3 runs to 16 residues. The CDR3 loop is CASSPPGTGVNYGYTF. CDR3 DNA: TGCGCCAGCAGCCCGCCCGGGACAGGGGTTAACTATGGCTACACCTTC.

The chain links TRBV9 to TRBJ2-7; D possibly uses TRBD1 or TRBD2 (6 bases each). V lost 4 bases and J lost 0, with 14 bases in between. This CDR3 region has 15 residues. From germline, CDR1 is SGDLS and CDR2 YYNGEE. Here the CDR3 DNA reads TGTGCCAGCAGCCGGTCTGAGGGGGGCTCCTACGAGCAGTACTTC. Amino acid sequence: CASSRSEGGSYEQYF.

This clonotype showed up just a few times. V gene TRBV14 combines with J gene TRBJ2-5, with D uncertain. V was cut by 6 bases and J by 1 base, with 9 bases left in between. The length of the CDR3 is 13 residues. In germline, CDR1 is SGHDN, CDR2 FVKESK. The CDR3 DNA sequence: TGTGCCAGCAGTCATAACCTCCAAGAGACCCAGTACTTC. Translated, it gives CASSHNLQETQYF.

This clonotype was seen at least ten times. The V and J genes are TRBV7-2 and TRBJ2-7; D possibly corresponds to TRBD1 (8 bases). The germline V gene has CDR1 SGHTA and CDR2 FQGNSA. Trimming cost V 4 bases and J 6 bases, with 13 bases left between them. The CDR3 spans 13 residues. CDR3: CASSSTGGGEQYF. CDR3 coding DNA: TGTGCCAGCAGCTCTACAGGGGGGGGCGAGCAGTACTTC.